This T cell receptor beta chain came from a study of OX40 agonist ivuxolimab in advanced cancers. Profiling relied on immunoSEQ multiplex PCR, and the TCRdb table lists in-frame clones only, not all of them. The sample comprises 60,000 to 90,000 clones, about 81% of which are singletons, and approximately 5% rests with the top ten. Looked up from germline, CDR1 is SGDLS and CDR2 is YYNGEE. The CDR3 length is 17 residues. V shed 1 base, J shed 2 bases, and the junction held 7 bases outside the gene matches. The chain combines TRBV9 with TRBJ2-1, with 9 nucleotides matching TRBD1. The sample consisted of CD4+ or CD8+ T cells sorted from blood, taken in a trial of the OX40 agonist ivuxolimab. The sequence was collected from an adult with an advanced solid tumor such as melanoma, head and neck, liver or kidney cancer. CDR3 region: CASSVTNTGGPYNEQFF. CDR3 DNA sequence: TGTGCCAGCAGCGTAACTAATACAGGGGGCCCCTACAATGAGCAGTTCTTC. The full variable domain, with the rest looked up from reference TRBV9 and TRBJ2-1, is DSGVTQTPKHLITATGQRVTLRCSPRSGDLSVYWYQQSLDQGLQFLIQYYNGEERAKGNILERFSAQQFPDLHSELNLSSLELGDSALYFCASSVTNTGGPYNEQFFGPGTRLTVL.